This T cell receptor beta chain originates from a study of control samples from healthy donors and cancer patients. This table comes from immunoSEQ multiplex PCR, and its TCRdb copy is limited to in-frame clones, with some not included. In the table there are over 30,000 clones, about 88% of which are singletons. The germline V gene encodes CDR1 SGHRS and CDR2 YFSETQ. Trimming took off 2 bases at V and 9 bases at J, with 15 bases between the two ends. The length of the CDR3 is 14 residues. The sample was PBMCs. The receptor was derived from a woman in her 40s with lung cancer. The chain joins TRBV5-1 to TRBJ2-1, with a weak D call TRBD1 (6 bases). The CDR3 here is CASSLQGTSIEQFF. In nucleotides, the CDR3 is TGCGCCAGCAGCTTACAGGGAACCTCCATTGAGCAGTTCTTC. The full variable domain, in which reference TRBV5-1 and TRBJ2-1 provide the parts outside the CDR3, is KAGVTQTPRYLIKTRGQQVTLSCSPISGHRSVSWYQQTPGQGLQFLFEYFSETQRNKGNFPGRFSGRQFSNSRSEMNVSTLELGDSALYLCASSLQGTSIEQFFGPGTRLTVL.